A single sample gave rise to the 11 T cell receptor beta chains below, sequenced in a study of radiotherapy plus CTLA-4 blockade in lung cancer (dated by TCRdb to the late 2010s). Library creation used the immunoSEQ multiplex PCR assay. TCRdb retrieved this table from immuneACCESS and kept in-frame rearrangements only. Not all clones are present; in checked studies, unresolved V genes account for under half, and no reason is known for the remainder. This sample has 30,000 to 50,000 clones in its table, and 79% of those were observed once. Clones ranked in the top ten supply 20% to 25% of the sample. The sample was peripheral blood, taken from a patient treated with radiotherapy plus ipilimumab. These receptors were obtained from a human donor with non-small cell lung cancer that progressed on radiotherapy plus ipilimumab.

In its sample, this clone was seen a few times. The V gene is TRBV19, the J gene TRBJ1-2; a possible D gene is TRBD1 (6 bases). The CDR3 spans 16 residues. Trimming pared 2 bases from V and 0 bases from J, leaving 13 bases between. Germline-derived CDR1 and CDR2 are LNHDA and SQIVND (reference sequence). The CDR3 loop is CASSIQFGQPNYGYTF. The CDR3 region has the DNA TGTGCCAGTAGTATACAATTCGGACAGCCTAACTATGGCTACACCTTC.

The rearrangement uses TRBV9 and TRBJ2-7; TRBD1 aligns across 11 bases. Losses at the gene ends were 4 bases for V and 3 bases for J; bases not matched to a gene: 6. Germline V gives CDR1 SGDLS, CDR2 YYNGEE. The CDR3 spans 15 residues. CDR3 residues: CASSPGTGGIYEQYF. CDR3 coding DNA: TGTGCCAGCAGCCCAGGGACAGGGGGGATCTACGAGCAGTACTTC.

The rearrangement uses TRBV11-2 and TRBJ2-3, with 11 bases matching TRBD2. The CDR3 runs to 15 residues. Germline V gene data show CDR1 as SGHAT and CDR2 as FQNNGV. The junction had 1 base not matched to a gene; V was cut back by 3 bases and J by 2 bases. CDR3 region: CASSFSGGATDTQYF. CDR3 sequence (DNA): TGTGCCAGCAGCTTTAGCGGGGGGGCCACAGATACGCAGTATTTT.

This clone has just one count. The CDR3, as DNA: TGTGCCAGCAGTCCGTGGACAGGGGCCGGAAACACCATATATTTT. Translation: CASSPWTGAGNTIYF. The J gene is TRBJ1-3, the V gene TRBV27, with 9 bases lining up with TRBD1. Germline V lookup: CDR1 MNHEY, CDR2 SMNVEV (reference sequence). The V gene end was trimmed by 5 bases and the J gene end by 4 bases; junction bases not matched to a gene: 6. The CDR3 is 15 amino acids.

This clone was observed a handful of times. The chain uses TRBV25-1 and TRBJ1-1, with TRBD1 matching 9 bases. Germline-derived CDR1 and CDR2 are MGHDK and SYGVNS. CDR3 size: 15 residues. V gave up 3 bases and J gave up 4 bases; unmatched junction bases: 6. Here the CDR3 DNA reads TGTGCCAGCAGTGATCGGGACAGGGTGGGCACTGAAGCTTTCTTT. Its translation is CASSDRDRVGTEAFF.

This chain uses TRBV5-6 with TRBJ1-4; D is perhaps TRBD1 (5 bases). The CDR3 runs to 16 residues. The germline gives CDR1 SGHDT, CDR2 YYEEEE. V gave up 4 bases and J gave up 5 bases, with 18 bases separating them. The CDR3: CASSPSWGTTNEKLFF. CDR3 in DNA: TGTGCCAGCAGCCCCAGTTGGGGGACTACAAATGAAAAACTGTTTTTT.

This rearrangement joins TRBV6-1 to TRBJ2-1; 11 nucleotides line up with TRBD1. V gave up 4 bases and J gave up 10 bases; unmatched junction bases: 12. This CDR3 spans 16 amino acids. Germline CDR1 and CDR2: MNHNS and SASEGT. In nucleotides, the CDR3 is TGTGCCAGCAGTGCCCAGGCCGGGACAGGGGGGATGGAGCAGTTCTTC. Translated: CASSAQAGTGGMEQFF.

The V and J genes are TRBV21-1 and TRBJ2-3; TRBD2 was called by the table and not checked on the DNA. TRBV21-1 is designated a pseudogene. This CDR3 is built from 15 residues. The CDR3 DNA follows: TGTGCCAGCAGCAGCCGCGGGGTTAGCACAGATACGCAGTATTTT. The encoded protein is CASSSRGVSTDTQYF.

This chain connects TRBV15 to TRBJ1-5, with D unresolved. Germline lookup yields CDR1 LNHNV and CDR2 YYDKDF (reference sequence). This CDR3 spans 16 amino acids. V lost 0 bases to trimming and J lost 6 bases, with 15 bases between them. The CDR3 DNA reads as TGTGCCACCAGCAGAGAGAATCCATCGGTTCGTCAGCCCCAGCATTTT. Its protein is CATSRENPSVRQPQHF.

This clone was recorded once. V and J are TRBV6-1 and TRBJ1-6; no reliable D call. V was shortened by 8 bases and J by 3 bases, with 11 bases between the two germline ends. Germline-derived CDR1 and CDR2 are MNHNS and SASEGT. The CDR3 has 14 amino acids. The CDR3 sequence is CASGVANYNSPLHF. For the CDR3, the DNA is TGTGCCAGCGGAGTCGCGAACTATAATTCACCCCTCCACTTT.

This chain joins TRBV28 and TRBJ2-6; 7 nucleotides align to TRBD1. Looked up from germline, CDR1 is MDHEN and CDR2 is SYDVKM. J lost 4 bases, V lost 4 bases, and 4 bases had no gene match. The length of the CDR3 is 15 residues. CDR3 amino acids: CASSSTGFGANVLTF. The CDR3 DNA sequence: TGTGCCAGCAGTTCGACAGGGTTCGGGGCCAACGTCCTGACTTTC. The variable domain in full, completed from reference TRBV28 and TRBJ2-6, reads DVKVTQSSRYLVKRTGEKVFLECVQDMDHENMFWYRQDPGLGLRLIYFSYDVKMKEKGDIPEGYSVSREKKERFSLILESASTNQTSMYLCASSSTGFGANVLTFGAGSRLTVL.